A selection of T cell receptor beta chains follows, all from one sample in a study of graft-versus-host responses after intestinal transplantation. The antigens for these receptors are not known. Sequencing was performed with immunoSEQ multiplex PCR; in TCRdb, only in-frame clones are kept and a portion is missing. Of about 27,000 clones detected, about four fifths appear once; the ten largest clones hold 0.65% to 0.9%. This sample comprised unstimulated CD4+ T cells sorted from spleen or lymph node cells, obtained before intestinal transplant. These receptors all stem from a human donor who received an intestinal transplant. Both conserved end residues are part of each CDR3. The order of the fields is CDR3 length, J gene, V gene, D gene, clone size, CDR3 protein, CDR3 DNA. The D gene is left open where the match is weak. Not every row has a clone size; where given, it reads once, few, many or a size class.

>13|TRBJ1-2|TRBV10-2|-|-
CASGLTGLRGYTF
TGCGCCAGCGGACTTACGGGGCTGAGGGGCTACACCTTC
>14|TRBJ2-7|TRBV10-3|TRBD1|-
CAISPGQTSYEQYF
TGTGCCATCAGTCCGGGACAGACCTCCTACGAGCAGTACTTC
>14|TRBJ1-4|TRBV28|-|-
CASAQGVTNEKLFF
TGTGCCAGCGCGCAGGGTGTAACTAATGAAAAACTGTTTTTT
>16|TRBJ2-5|TRBV9|-|-
CASSVGPGGIQETQYF
TGTGCCAGCAGCGTAGGCCCAGGGGGGATTCAAGAGACCCAGTACTTC
>14|TRBJ2-4|TRBV25-1|-|few
CASSLEGGGNIQYF
TGTGCCAGCAGTCTAGAAGGTGGAGGAAACATTCAGTACTTC
>15|TRBJ2-7|TRBV15|TRBD1|-
CATSRGDRGAYEQYF
TGTGCCACCAGCAGAGGGGACAGGGGAGCCTACGAGCAGTACTTC
>16|TRBJ2-1|TRBV27|TRBD2|-
CASSLSSGSFDNEQFF
TGTGCCAGCAGTTTATCGAGCGGGAGTTTCGACAATGAGCAGTTCTTC
>17|TRBJ1-1|TRBV5-1|TRBD1|-
CASSLGLTGRANTEAFF
TGCGCCAGCAGCTTGGGATTGACAGGGCGGGCGAACACTGAAGCTTTCTTT
>16|TRBJ2-5|TRBV27|-|-
CASSLSSVVRVETQYF
TGTGCCAGCAGTTTATCGTCGGTGGTTCGGGTCGAGACCCAGTACTTC
>14|TRBJ2-7|TRBV15|TRBD2|-
CATRREGSRHEQYF
TGTGCCACCAGGAGGGAGGGCTCCCGCCACGAGCAGTACTTC
>18|TRBJ2-2|TRBV5-1|TRBD2|-
CASSRGLAGVANTGELFF
TGCGCCAGCAGCCGAGGACTAGCGGGAGTGGCGAACACCGGGGAGCTGTTTTTT
>13|TRBJ1-1|TRBV2|TRBD1|-
CASSSDRDTEAFF
TGTGCCAGCAGCTCCGACAGGGACACTGAAGCTTTCTTT
>17|TRBJ2-5|TRBV13|-|-
CASSSRRLEGWQETQYF
TGTGCCAGCAGCTCACGCCGACTAGAGGGTTGGCAAGAGACCCAGTACTTC
>15|TRBJ2-7|TRBV6-5|-|-
CASHPGVAGGYEQYF
TGTGCCAGCCACCCGGGGGTGGCAGGGGGCTACGAGCAGTACTTC
>18|TRBJ2-1|TRBV14|TRBD2|-
CASSQDRISGSSYNEQFF
TGTGCCAGCAGCCAAGACAGGATAAGCGGGAGCTCCTACAATGAGCAGTTCTTC
>15|TRBJ2-4|TRBV14|TRBD1|-
CASSRGTGVRNIQYF
TGTGCCAGCAGCCGTGGGACAGGGGTGAGGAACATTCAGTACTTC
>14|TRBJ1-1|TRBV6-1|-|few
CASRLAGANTEAFF
TGTGCCAGCCGGCTGGCAGGGGCGAACACTGAAGCTTTCTTT
>13|TRBJ2-1|TRBV9|-|-
CASSVETYNEQFF
TGTGCCAGCAGCGTAGAGACCTACAATGAGCAGTTCTTC
>13|TRBJ2-3|TRBV11-3|-|-
CASSLSYPLTQYF
TGTGCCAGCAGCTTGAGTTACCCGTTGACGCAGTATTTT
>13|TRBJ2-1|TRBV10-2|TRBD2|-
CASRSSGSNEQFF
TGCGCCAGCAGGTCTAGCGGGAGTAATGAGCAGTTCTTC
>16|TRBJ1-5|TRBV7-2|-|once
CASTPVGGHINQPQHF
TGTGCCAGCACCCCGGTGGGGGGGCATATTAATCAGCCCCAGCATTTT
>13|TRBJ1-1|TRBV11-3|-|-
CASSFGGNTEAFF
TGTGCCAGCAGCTTTGGGGGAAACACTGAAGCTTTCTTT
>16|TRBJ2-7|TRBV12-5|TRBD1|-
CASGVGQGLRGYEQYF
TGTGCTAGTGGTGTAGGACAGGGTTTGAGGGGCTACGAGCAGTACTTC
>17|TRBJ1-5|TRBV12-1|-|once
CASKWTGKEDSNQPQHF
TGTGCCAGCAAATGGACAGGGAAGGAGGATAGCAATCAGCCCCAGCATTTT
>13|TRBJ1-1|TRBV15|-|-
CATSITGNTEAFF
TGTGCCACCAGCATTACAGGGAACACTGAAGCTTTCTTT
>15|TRBJ1-6|TRBV11-1|-|-
CASSSDWGGDSPLHF
TGTGCCAGCAGCTCTGATTGGGGGGGAGATTCACCCCTCCACTTT
>16|TRBJ1-6|TRBV25-1|TRBD1|-
CASSEFGGGNNSPLHF
TGTGCCAGCAGTGAATTCGGAGGGGGCAATAATTCACCCCTCCACTTT
>14|TRBJ1-1|TRBV19|-|-
CASSIREGNTEAFF
TGTGCCAGTAGTATAAGGGAGGGGAACACTGAAGCTTTCTTT
>15|TRBJ2-5|TRBV19|-|-
CASSIAGALGETQYF
TGTGCCAGTAGTATAGCGGGGGCGCTAGGTGAGACCCAGTACTTC
>14|TRBJ2-1|TRBV6-6|-|-
CASSSPGLLNEQFF
TGTGCCAGCAGTTCCCCCGGACTACTCAATGAGCAGTTCTTC
>16|TRBJ2-3|TRBV7-2|TRBD2|-
CASSLRLAGYTDTQYF
TGTGCCAGCAGCTTAAGACTAGCGGGTTACACAGATACGCAGTATTTT
>14|TRBJ1-2|TRBV6-1|-|-
CASSPDGPRGGYTF
TGTGCCAGCAGTCCGGACGGGCCACGGGGTGGCTACACCTTC
>15|TRBJ1-3|TRBV28|TRBD1|-
CASRLSGQGLDTIYF
TGTGCCAGCAGATTATCGGGACAGGGGCTCGACACCATATATTTT
>16|TRBJ1-1|TRBV18|-|-
CASSPRVTGAWAEAFF
TGTGCCAGCTCACCACGTGTCACAGGCGCTTGGGCTGAAGCTTTCTTT
>11|TRBJ1-6|TRBV6-5|-|-
CASSEGSPLHF
TGTGCCAGCAGTGAGGGTTCACCCCTCCACTTT
>14|TRBJ2-3|TRBV11-3|-|once
CASSRAGSTDTQYF
TGTGCCAGCAGCCGAGCGGGTAGCACAGATACGCAGTATTTT
>13|TRBJ2-3|TRBV5-1|-|-
CASKEGRTDTQYF
TGCGCCAGCAAGGAGGGCCGCACAGATACGCAGTATTTT
>17|TRBJ2-3|TRBV7-9|TRBD2|-
CASSLAGLAGGSDTQYF
TGTGCCAGCAGCTTAGCGGGACTAGCGGGGGGATCCGATACGCAGTATTTT
>13|TRBJ2-2|TRBV19|-|-
CASKGTRAGELFF
TGTGCCAGTAAAGGGACTCGGGCCGGGGAGCTGTTTTTT
>15|TRBJ1-1|TRBV6-5|-|-
CASTPGSHWGTEAFF
TGTGCCAGCACCCCGGGCTCGCACTGGGGCACTGAAGCTTTCTTT
>14|TRBJ2-5|TRBV7-9|-|-
CASSLAGGQETQYF
TGTGCCAGCAGCTTAGCGGGGGGCCAAGAGACCCAGTACTTC
>14|TRBJ2-5|TRBV9|-|-
CASSVDVGRETQYF
TGTGCCAGCAGCGTAGATGTGGGCCGAGAGACCCAGTACTTC
>15|TRBJ2-3|TRBV7-2|TRBD1|-
CASSPDRAYTDTQYF
TGTGCCAGCAGCCCGGACAGGGCTTACACAGATACGCAGTATTTT
>15|TRBJ1-1|TRBV6-1|-|once
CASSDRAGADTEAFF
TGTGCCAGCAGTGATAGGGCAGGAGCCGACACTGAAGCTTTCTTT
>16|TRBJ2-7|TRBV6-5|-|-
CASSYSFGGLSYEQYF
TGTGCCAGCAGTTACTCGTTTGGCGGACTCTCCTACGAGCAGTACTTC
>16|TRBJ2-3|TRBV18|-|-
CASSPTTPTGLDTQYF
TGTGCCAGCTCCCCAACTACTCCTACAGGGTTGGATACGCAGTATTTT
>13|TRBJ1-5|TRBV28|-|-
CASRGVSNQPQHF
TGTGCCAGCAGGGGGGTTAGCAATCAGCCCCAGCATTTT
>11|TRBJ1-2|TRBV19|TRBD1|-
CATGGYYGYTF
TGTGCCACAGGGGGGTACTATGGCTACACCTTC
>14|TRBJ1-2|TRBV7-6|TRBD1|once
CASSSSGTGKRYTF
TGTGCCAGCAGCTCGTCCGGGACAGGGAAACGCTACACCTTC
>16|TRBJ2-1|TRBV28|TRBD2|once
CASSSGGRESHNEQFF
TGTGCCAGCAGTTCCGGCGGGAGAGAATCCCACAATGAGCAGTTCTTC